Listed below are T cell receptor beta chains from one sample, sequenced in a study of cytomegalovirus exposure and HLA in healthy donors. Profiling relied on immunoSEQ multiplex PCR, and the TCRdb table lists in-frame clones only, not all of them. The profile shows some 150,000 clones, about four fifths of them singletons. Source material: PBMCs. These receptors were collected from a woman aged 18-29 years in good health and CMV-seropositive. Each CDR3 is given with its conserved first and last residue. The D gene is left open where the match is weak. The size of a clone is reported for some rows only, either as once, few or many, or as a class for expanded clones.

V gene,clone size,D gene,J gene,CDR3 protein,CDR3 DNA
TRBV19,.,.,TRBJ1-2,CASSGADSTFHYGYTF,TGTGCCAGTAGTGGGGCCGACTCTACTTTCCACTATGGCTACACCTTC
TRBV13,.,TRBD2,TRBJ2-1,CASSFSGGADNEQFF,TGTGCCAGCAGCTTTAGCGGGGGGGCAGACAATGAGCAGTTCTTC
TRBV27,.,.,TRBJ2-7,CASSFRSGPPGYEQYF,TGTGCCAGCAGTTTCCGGTCCGGGCCCCCAGGGTACGAGCAGTACTTC
TRBV11-3,once,.,TRBJ2-7,CASSPPRDEQYF,TGTGCCAGCAGCCCTCCCAGGGACGAGCAGTACTTC
TRBV6-5,.,TRBD1,TRBJ1-5,CASSDGTGGQPQHF,TGTGCCAGCAGTGACGGGACAGGGGGTCAGCCCCAGCATTTT
TRBV15,.,TRBD1,TRBJ2-5,CATSRGDRGPETQYF,TGTGCCACCAGCAGAGGGGACAGGGGGCCAGAGACCCAGTACTTC
TRBV30,.,TRBD1,TRBJ1-5,CACAQGRGNQPQHF,TGTGCCTGCGCACAGGGGCGAGGCAATCAGCCCCAGCATTTT
TRBV15,.,TRBD1,TRBJ2-1,CAAAYGTGNEQFF,TGTGCCGCCGCTTACGGGACAGGGAACGAGCAGTTCTTC
TRBV6-1,.,.,TRBJ1-2,CATKRFNYGYTF,TGTGCCACCAAGAGGTTTAACTATGGCTACACCTTC
TRBV5-6,.,.,TRBJ2-7,CASSLSGTGGRYEQYF,TGTGCCAGCAGCTTGTCTGGGACGGGGGGCCGCTACGAGCAGTACTTC
TRBV7-2,.,.,TRBJ1-6,CASSLLSGKDYNSPLHF,TGTGCCAGCAGCTTATTATCGGGGAAGGACTATAATTCACCCCTCCACTTT
TRBV19,.,TRBD1,TRBJ1-1,CASSRGTGRWNTEAFF,TGTGCCAGTAGTAGGGGGACAGGGAGGTGGAACACTGAAGCTTTCTTT
TRBV18,.,TRBD1,TRBJ2-7,CASSPVTGGSYEQYF,TGTGCCAGCTCACCAGTGACAGGGGGCTCCTACGAGCAGTACTTC
TRBV4-2,.,TRBD1,TRBJ1-3,CASSPRDRSKYGNTIYF,TGTGCCAGCAGCCCCCGGGACAGGTCGAAATACGGAAACACCATATATTTT
TRBV7-9,.,TRBD1,TRBJ1-2,CASSLAWGQGAGYTF,TGTGCCAGCAGCTTAGCGTGGGGACAGGGGGCAGGCTACACCTTC
TRBV4-1,.,TRBD2,TRBJ2-1,CASSQDRLAGRGNEQFF,TGCGCCAGCAGCCAAGACCGACTAGCGGGGAGGGGCAATGAGCAGTTCTTC
TRBV29-1,.,.,TRBJ1-1,CSVEEAGMNTEAFF,TGCAGCGTTGAAGAGGCAGGGATGAACACTGAAGCTTTCTTT
TRBV6-6,.,.,TRBJ2-7,CASSDPGSEQYF,TGTGCCAGCAGCGACCCAGGGTCCGAGCAGTACTTC
TRBV6-5,.,.,TRBJ2-1,CASGVSSYNEQFF,TGTGCCAGCGGAGTAAGCTCCTACAATGAGCAGTTCTTC
TRBV7-9,.,.,TRBJ2-4,CASSLVEGSKNSQYF,TGTGCCAGCAGCTTAGTGGAGGGGTCCAAAAACAGTCAGTACTTC